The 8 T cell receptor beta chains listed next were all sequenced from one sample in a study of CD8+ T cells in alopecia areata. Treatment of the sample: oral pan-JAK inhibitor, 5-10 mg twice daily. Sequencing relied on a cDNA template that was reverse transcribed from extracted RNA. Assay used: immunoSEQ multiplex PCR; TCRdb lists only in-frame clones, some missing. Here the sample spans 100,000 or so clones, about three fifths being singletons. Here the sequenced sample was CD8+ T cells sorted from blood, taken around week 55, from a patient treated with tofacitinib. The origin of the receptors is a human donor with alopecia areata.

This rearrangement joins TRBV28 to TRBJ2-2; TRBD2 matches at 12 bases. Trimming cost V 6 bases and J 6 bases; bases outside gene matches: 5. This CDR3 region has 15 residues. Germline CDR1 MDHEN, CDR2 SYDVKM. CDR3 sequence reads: CASSSSGGAAGELFF. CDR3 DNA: TGTGCCAGCAGCTCTAGCGGGGGGGCCGCCGGGGAGCTGTTTTTT.

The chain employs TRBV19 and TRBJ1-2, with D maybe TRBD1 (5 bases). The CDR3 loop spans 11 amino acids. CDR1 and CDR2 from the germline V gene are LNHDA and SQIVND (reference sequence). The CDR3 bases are TGTGCAGAGGGACGGTACTATGGCTACACCTTC. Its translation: CAEGRYYGYTF.

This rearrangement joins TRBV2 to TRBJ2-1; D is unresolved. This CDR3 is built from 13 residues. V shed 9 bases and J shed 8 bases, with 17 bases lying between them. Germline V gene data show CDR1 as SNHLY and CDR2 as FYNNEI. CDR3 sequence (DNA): TGTGCCAGTACTTCTGGGCCGCGCGATGAGCAGTTCTTC. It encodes CASTSGPRDEQFF.

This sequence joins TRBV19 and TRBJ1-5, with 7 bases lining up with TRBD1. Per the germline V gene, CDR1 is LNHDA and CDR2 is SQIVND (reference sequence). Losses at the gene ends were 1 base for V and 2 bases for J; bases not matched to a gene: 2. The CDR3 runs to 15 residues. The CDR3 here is CASSIGGGGNQPQHF. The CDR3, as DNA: TGTGCCAGTAGTATAGGAGGGGGCGGCAATCAGCCCCAGCATTTT.

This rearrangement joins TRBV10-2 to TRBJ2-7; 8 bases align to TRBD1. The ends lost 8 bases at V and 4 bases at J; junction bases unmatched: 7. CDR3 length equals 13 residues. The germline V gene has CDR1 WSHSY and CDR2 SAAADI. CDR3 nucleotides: TGCGCCAGCTTACCAGGACAGGGTTACGAGCAGTACTTC. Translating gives CASLPGQGYEQYF.

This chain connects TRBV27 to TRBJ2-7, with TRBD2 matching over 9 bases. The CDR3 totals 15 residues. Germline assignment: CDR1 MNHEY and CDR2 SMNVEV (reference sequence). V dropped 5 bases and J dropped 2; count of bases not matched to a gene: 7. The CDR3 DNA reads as TGTGCCAGCAGTCCGATCCGCGGGGGGGCCTACGAGCAGTACTTC. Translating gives CASSPIRGGAYEQYF.

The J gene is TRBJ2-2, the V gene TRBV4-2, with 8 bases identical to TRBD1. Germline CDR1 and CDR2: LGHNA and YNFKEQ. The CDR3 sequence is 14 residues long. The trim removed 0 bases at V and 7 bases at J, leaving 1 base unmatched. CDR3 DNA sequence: TGTGCCAGCAGCCAAGAACAGGGGGACGGGGAGCTGTTTTTT. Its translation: CASSQEQGDGELFF.

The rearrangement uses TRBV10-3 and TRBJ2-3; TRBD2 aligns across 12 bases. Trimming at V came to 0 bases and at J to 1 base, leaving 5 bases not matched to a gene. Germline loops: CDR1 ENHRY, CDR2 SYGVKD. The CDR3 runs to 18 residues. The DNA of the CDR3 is TGTGCCATCAGTGAGTCGCTAGCGGGGGGGCCGGGCACAGATACGCAGTATTTT. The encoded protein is CAISESLAGGPGTDTQYF.